The clone carrying this TCR beta chain has more than one count but fewer than ten. Its antigen is undetermined. This entry belongs to a study of T and B cells in COVID-19 patients. About the research overall: Blood was sampled from COVID-19 patients who were either actively infected or recovered. In the active-infection cohort, about 90% of the roughly 20 patients had comorbidities linked to unfavorable COVID-19 outcome. General study findings and limits: Active COVID-19 showed highly clonal TRB repertoires; recovery showed diversity and richness above healthy donors. Patients with COVID-19 reportedly showed strongly skewed T cell receptor beta variable and joining gene usage.

Germline assignment: CDR1 KGHSH and CDR2 LQKENI. V shed 3 bases and J shed 6 bases, with 18 bases lying between them. This CDR3 is 16 amino acids long. Blood genomic DNA input for TRB amplification was about 240-550 ng. TRB rearrangements were amplified by multiplex PCR with BIOMED2 TRB-A/B primers. A single record per CDR3 protein comes from TCRdb applying MiXCR to the multiplex PCR reads. The table includes fewer than 6,500 distinct CDR3 sequences, less than 35% detected once. The J gene is TRBJ1-5, the V gene TRBV18; D is unclear. Sequencing was done on a sample of blood. The source of this sequence is a human donor with active COVID-19. The donor label of this sample is uncertain. CDR3 protein: CASSPSGLAPGQPQHF. DNA of the CDR3: TGTGCCAGCTCACCCTCAGGATTGGCGCCGGGTCAGCCCCAGCATTTT.